Listed here is a single T cell receptor (beta chain). Its target is not known. This specimen belongs to a study of radiation and T cells in renal cell carcinoma. Germline loops: CDR1 LGHNA, CDR2 YSLEER. V was cut by 0 bases and J by 5 bases, with 13 bases left in between. The CDR3 length is 16 residues. Treatment of the sample: treatment-naive control, cytoreductive nephrectomy. Method: immunoSEQ multiplex PCR; TCRdb's copy keeps in-frame clones and lacks some. The sample records about 16,000 clones, approximately 58% being singletons. General study points: Top 100 clonotypes averaged approximately 50% in irradiated versus around 45% in nephrectomy-only tumors. Dominant CDR3 motifs occupied more repertoire in irradiated than control tumors.

The chain couples TRBV4-3 to TRBJ1-4, with D unclear. The receptor was isolated from a man aged 40-49 years with renal cell carcinoma. This material consisted of tumor tissue, taken from a patient whose treatment was nephrectomy without radiotherapy. In DNA form, the CDR3 reads TGCGCCAGCAGCCAAGAAGAGAGGGCAGTAAATGAAAAACTGTTTTTT. This gives the protein CASSQEERAVNEKLFF.